The clone carrying this TCR beta chain came up a few times. Its antigen is unknown. The sample is drawn from a study of beta chain features in type 1 diabetes. General observations from the study: The study found moderately but significantly shorter TCRB CDR3s in all four CD4+ subsets of Type 1 diabetes patients. Whether TCRB rearrangement is influenced by HLA type went unresolved here. The study found that naive, central memory and Treg TCRB repertoires appeared more similar in patients than in healthy donors.

As every portion of the isolated RNA was reverse transcribed, the sequencing read expressed TCRB transcripts. For naive, central memory and regulatory T cell samples, reads averaged approximately 3.6 million. Generated by immunoSEQ multiplex PCR, the TCRdb table keeps only in-frame clones and is missing some. The sample holds about 660,000 clones, over 11% seen once. The origin of this receptor is a man between 18 and 29 years old with type 1 diabetes. The sample taken for sequencing was naive CD4+ T cells from blood.

The CDR3 spells CASSFIRDSNQPQHF. The DNA of the CDR3 is TGTGCCAGCAGCTTTATCCGGGACAGTAATCAGCCCCAGCATTTT. The chain employs TRBV7-2 and TRBJ1-5; 7 bases match TRBD1. With 3 bases clipped from V and 4 bases from J, the junction kept 6 bases outside the gene matches. Looked up from germline, CDR1 is SGHTA and CDR2 is FQGNSA. The CDR3 has 15 residues.